This TCR beta chain emerged from a study of blood T cell repertoires in COVID-19. The table came from immunoSEQ multiplex PCR; TCRdb's copy has only in-frame clones and leaves some out. This table holds 90,000 to 130,000 clones, 88% found once. This CDR3 comprises 13 residues. Germline V gives CDR1 SQVTM, CDR2 ANQGSEA. With 7 bases clipped from V and 4 bases from J, the junction kept 9 bases outside the gene matches. Sequencing was performed on peripheral blood. V gene TRBV29-1 combines with J gene TRBJ1-2; 7 bases map to TRBD1. This receptor was identified in a human donor in a cohort sampled during active COVID-19. For the CDR3, the DNA is TGCAGCGATCGACAGGGTTTCGGCTATGGCTACACCTTC. Translated, it gives CSDRQGFGYGYTF.